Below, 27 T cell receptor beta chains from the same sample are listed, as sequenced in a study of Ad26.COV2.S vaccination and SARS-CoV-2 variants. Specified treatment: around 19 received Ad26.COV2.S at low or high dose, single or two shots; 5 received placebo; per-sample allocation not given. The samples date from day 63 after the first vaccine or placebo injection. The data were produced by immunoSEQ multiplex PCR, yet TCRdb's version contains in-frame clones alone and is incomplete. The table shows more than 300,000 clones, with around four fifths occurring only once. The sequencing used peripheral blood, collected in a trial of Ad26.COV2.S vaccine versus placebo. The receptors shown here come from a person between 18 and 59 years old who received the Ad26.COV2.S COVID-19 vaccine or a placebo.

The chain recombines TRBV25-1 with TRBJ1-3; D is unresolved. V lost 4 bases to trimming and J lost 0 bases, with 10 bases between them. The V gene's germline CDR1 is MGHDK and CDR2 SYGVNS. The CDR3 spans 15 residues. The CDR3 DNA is TGTGCCAGCAGTGCTTTTTGGGACTCTGGAAACACCATATATTTT. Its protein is CASSAFWDSGNTIYF.

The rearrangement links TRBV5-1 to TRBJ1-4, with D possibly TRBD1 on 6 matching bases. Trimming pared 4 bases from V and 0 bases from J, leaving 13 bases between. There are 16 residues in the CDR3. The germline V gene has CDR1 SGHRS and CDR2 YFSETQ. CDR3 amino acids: CASSGRDTATNEKLFF. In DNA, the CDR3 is TGCGCCAGCAGCGGTCGGGACACAGCAACTAATGAAAAACTGTTTTTT.

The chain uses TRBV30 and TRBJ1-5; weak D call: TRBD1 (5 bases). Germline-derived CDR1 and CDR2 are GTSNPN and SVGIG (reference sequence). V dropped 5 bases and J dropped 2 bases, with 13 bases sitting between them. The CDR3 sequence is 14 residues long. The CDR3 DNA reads TGTGCCTGGGGGACCGGTCGAGGCAATCAGCCCCAGCATTTT. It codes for CAWGTGRGNQPQHF.

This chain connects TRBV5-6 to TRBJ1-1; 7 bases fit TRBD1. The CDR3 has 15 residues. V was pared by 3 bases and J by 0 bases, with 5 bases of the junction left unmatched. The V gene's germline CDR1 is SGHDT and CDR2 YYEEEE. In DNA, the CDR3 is TGTGCCAGCAGCTGGGGACAGCTTATGAACACTGAAGCTTTCTTT. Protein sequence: CASSWGQLMNTEAFF.

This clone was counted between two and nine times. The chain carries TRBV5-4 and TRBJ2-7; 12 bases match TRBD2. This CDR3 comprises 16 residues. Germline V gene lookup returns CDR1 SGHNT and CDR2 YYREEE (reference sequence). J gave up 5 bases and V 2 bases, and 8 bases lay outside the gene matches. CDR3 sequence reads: CASSFLAGGPSDEQYF. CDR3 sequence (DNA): TGTGCCAGCAGCTTTCTAGCGGGGGGGCCGAGCGACGAGCAGTACTTC.

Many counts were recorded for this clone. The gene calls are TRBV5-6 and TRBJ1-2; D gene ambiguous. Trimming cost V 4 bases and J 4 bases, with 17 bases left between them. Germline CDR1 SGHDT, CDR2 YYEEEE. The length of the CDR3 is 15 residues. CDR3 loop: CASSPILAGRYGYTF. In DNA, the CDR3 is TGTGCCAGCAGCCCGATCTTGGCGGGCCGCTATGGCTACACCTTC.

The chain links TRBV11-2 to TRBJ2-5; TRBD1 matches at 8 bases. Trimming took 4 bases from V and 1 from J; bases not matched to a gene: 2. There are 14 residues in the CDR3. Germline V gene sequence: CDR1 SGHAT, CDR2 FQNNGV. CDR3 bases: TGTGCCAGCAGCTGGACAGGGATCCAAGAGACCCAGTACTTC. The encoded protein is CASSWTGIQETQYF.

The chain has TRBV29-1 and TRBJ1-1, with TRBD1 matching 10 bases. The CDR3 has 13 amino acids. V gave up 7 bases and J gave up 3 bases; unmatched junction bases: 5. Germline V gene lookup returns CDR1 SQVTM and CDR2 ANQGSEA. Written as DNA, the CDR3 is TGCAGCGCCTGGACAGGGGGGGACACTGAAGCTTTCTTT. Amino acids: CSAWTGGDTEAFF.

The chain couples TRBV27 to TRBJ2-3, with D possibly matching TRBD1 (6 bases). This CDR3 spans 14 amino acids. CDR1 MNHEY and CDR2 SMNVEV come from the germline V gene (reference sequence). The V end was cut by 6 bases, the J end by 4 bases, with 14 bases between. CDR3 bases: TGTGCCAGCAGCGTTGGACAGTGGGCAGATACGCAGTATTTT. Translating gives CASSVGQWADTQYF.

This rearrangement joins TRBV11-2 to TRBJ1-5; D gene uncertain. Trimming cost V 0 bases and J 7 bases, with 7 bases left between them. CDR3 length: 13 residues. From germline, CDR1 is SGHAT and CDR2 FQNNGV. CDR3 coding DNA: TGTGCCAGCAGCTTAGATCAAAGACAGCCCCAGCATTTT. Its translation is CASSLDQRQPQHF.

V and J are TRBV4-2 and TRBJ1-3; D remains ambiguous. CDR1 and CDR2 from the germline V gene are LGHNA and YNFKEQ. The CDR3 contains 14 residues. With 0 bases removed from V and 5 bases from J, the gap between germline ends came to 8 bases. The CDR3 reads CASSQDRLRNTIYF. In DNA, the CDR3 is TGTGCCAGCAGCCAAGACAGATTGAGAAACACCATATATTTT.

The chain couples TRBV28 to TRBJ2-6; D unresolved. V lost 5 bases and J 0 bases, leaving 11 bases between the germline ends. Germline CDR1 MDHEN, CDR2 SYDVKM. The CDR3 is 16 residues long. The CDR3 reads CASSPDRHSGANVLTF. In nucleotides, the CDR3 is TGTGCCAGCAGTCCGGACCGCCACTCTGGGGCCAACGTCCTGACTTTC.

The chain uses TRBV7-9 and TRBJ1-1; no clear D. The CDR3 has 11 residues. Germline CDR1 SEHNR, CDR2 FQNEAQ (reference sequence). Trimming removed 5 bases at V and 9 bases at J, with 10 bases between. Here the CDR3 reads CASSLGPQAFF. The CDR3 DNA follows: TGTGCCAGCAGCCTGGGTCCTCAAGCTTTCTTT.

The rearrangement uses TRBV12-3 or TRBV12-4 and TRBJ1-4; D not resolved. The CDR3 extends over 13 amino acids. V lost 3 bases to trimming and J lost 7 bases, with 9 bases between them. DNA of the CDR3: TGTGCCAGCAGTTTGATCAGGATTGAAAAACTGTTTTTT. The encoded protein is CASSLIRIEKLFF.

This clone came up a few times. This CDR3 is CASSLGDEQYF. Written as DNA, the CDR3 is TGTGCCAGCAGCTTAGGAGACGAGCAGTACTTC. The rearrangement joins TRBV7-9 to TRBJ2-7, with D uncertain. Germline V gene sequence: CDR1 SEHNR, CDR2 FQNEAQ (reference sequence). The CDR3 extends over 11 amino acids. V gave up 1 base and J gave up 5 bases, with 3 bases separating them. Filled out from reference TRBV7-9 and TRBJ2-7, the complete variable domain reads DTGVSQNPRHKITKRGQNVTFRCDPISEHNRLYWYRQTLGQGPEFLTYFQNEAQLEKSRLLSDRFSAERPKGSFSTLEIQRTEQGDSAMYLCASSLGDEQYFGPGTRLTVT.

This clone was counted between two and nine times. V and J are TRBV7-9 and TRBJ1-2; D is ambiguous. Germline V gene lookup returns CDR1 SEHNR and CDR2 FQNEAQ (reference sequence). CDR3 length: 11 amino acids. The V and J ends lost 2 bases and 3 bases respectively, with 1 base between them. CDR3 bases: TGTGCCAGCAGCTTACACTATGGCTACACCTTC. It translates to CASSLHYGYTF. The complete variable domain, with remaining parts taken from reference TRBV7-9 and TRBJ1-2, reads DTGVSQNPRHKITKRGQNVTFRCDPISEHNRLYWYRQTLGQGPEFLTYFQNEAQLEKSRLLSDRFSAERPKGSFSTLEIQRTEQGDSAMYLCASSLHYGYTFGSGTRLTVV.

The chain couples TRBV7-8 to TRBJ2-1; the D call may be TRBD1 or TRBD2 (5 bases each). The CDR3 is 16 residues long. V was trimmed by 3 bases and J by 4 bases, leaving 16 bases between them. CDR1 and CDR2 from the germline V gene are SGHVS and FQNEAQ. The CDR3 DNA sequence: TGTGCCAGCAGCTTCAGACAGAGGGCGAGTTACAATGAGCAGTTCTTC. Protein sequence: CASSFRQRASYNEQFF.

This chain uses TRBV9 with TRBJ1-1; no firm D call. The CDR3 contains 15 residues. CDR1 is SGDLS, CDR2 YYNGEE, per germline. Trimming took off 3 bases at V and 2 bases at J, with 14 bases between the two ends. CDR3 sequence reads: CASSGSVSRNTEAFF. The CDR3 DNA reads TGTGCCAGCAGCGGTAGTGTTTCTAGAAACACTGAAGCTTTCTTT.

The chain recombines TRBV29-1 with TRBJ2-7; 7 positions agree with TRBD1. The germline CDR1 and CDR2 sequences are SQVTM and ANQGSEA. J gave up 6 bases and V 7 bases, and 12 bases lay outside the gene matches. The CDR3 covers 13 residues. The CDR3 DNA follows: TGCAGCGCAGGGGACAGTAAGTCTTTCGAGCAGTACTTC. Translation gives CSAGDSKSFEQYF.

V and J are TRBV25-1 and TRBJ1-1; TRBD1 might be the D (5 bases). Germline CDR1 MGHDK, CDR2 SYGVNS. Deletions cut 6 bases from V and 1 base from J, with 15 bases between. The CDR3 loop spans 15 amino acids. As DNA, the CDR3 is TGTGCCAGCAGCCCGCGCAACGACAGGAACACTGAAGCTTTCTTT. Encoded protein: CASSPRNDRNTEAFF.

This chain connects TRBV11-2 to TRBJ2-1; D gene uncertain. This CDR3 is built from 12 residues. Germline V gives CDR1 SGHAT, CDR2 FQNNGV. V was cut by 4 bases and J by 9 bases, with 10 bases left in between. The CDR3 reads CASSWTAVEQFF. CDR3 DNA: TGTGCCAGCAGCTGGACGGCCGTTGAGCAGTTCTTC.

The CDR3 DNA is TGTGCCAGCAGTGAACGACAGGCCCCCTCACCCCTCCACTTT. Translating it yields CASSERQAPSPLHF. The chain has TRBV6-1 and TRBJ1-6, with D perhaps TRBD1 (6 bases). Germline CDR1 reads MNHNS; CDR2 reads SASEGT. CDR3 size: 14 residues. V was pared by 2 bases and J by 10 bases, with 12 bases between.

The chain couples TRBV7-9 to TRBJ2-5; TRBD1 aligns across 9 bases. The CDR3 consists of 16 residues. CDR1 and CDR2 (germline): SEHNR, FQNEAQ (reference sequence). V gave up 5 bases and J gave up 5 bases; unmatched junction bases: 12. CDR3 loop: CASSLETGGFSETQYF. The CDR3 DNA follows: TGTGCCAGCAGCCTAGAGACAGGGGGTTTTTCGGAGACCCAGTACTTC.

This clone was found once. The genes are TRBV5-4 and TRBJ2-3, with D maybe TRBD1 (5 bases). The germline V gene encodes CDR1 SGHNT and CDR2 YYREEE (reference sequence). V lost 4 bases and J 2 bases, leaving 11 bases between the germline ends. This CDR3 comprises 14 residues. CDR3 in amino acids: CASSTRQPTDTQYF. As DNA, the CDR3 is TGTGCCAGCAGCACAAGACAGCCCACAGATACGCAGTATTTT.

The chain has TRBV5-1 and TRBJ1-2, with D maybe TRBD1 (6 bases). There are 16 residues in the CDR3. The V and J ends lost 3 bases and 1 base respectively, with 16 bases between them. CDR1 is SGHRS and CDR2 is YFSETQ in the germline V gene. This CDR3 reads CASSYSSGDLNYGYTF. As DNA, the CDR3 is TGCGCCAGCAGCTATTCCTCAGGGGATCTTAACTATGGCTACACCTTC.

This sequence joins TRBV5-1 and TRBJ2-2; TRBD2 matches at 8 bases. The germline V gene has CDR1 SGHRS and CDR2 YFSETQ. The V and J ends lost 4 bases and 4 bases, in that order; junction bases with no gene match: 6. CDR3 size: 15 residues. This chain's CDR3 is CASSPGLATTGELFF. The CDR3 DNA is TGCGCCAGCAGCCCCGGACTAGCCACCACCGGGGAGCTGTTTTTT. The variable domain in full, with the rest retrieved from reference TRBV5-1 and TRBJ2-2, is KAGVTQTPRYLIKTRGQQVTLSCSPISGHRSVSWYQQTPGQGLQFLFEYFSETQRNKGNFPGRFSGRQFSNSRSEMNVSTLELGDSALYLCASSPGLATTGELFFGEGSRLTVL.

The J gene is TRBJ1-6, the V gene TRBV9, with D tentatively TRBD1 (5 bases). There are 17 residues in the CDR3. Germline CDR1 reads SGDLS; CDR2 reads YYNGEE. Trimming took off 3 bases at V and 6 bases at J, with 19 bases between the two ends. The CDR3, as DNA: TGTGCCAGCAGCGCGTTGCCCTCCGGGGCCGTTAATTCACCCCTCCACTTT. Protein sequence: CASSALPSGAVNSPLHF.